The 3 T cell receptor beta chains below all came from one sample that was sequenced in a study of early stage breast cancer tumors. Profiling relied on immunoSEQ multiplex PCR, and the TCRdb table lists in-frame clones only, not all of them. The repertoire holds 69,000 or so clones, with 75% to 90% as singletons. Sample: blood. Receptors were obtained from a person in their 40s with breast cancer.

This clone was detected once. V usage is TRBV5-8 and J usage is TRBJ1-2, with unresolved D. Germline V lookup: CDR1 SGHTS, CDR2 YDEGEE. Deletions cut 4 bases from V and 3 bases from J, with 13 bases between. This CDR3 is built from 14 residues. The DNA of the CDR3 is TGTGCCAGCAGCCCCTCCGGGGTGGACTATGGCTACACCTTC. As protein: CASSPSGVDYGYTF.

The CDR3 DNA follows: TGTGCCAGCAGCTTAGGAGGGGATCAGCCCCAGCATTTT. Its translation: CASSLGGDQPQHF. The V call is TRBV7-2, the J call TRBJ1-5; a possible D gene is TRBD1 (5 bases). Germline V gene sequence: CDR1 SGHTA, CDR2 FQGNSA. The CDR3 is 13 amino acids. Trimming removed 1 base at V and 5 bases at J, with 6 bases between.

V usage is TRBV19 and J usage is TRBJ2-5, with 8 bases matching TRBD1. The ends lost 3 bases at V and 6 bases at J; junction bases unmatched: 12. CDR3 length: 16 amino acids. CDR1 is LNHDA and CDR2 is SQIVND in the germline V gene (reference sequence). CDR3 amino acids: CASSISDRGVRKTQYF. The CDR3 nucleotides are TGTGCCAGTAGTATCTCAGACAGGGGAGTTAGAAAGACCCAGTACTTC.